The 9 T cell receptor beta chains listed next were all sequenced from one sample in a study of T-cell memory formation after mild COVID-19 (dated by TCRdb to the early 2020s). The protocol used for the library was 5' RACE. Reads for this sample came from an Illumina NovaSeq 6000. TCRdb reanalyzed the raw reads on its own, using fastp at Q25 for trimming and MiXCR for clone calling, and kept in-frame beta chains. Identical CDR3 proteins give one entry, which carries the most common genes and DNA. The sample contains hundreds of thousands of distinct CDR3 sequences, about 13% of them found a single time. The top ten clonotypes cover 20% to 25% of the sample. Sample: PBMCs or a T cell subset sorted from them (not recorded which). The receptors originated from a man aged 18 to 29 who had mild COVID-19 (a few samples of this study predate the infection). The sample titles of this study are shuffled in the database, so cell type and time point are left out; the donor was told from shared clones.

This clonotype appeared many times. The chain joins TRBV5-1 to TRBJ2-3; D gene uncertain. The V gene's germline CDR1 is SGHRS and CDR2 YFSETQ. Trimming removed 0 bases at V and 6 bases at J, with 11 bases between. The CDR3 extends over 14 amino acids. The CDR3: CASSLEVGMDTQYF. CDR3 nucleotides: TGCGCCAGCAGCTTGGAAGTGGGGATGGATACGCAGTATTTT.

This clonotype was seen repeatedly, ten times or more. The J gene is TRBJ1-5, the V gene TRBV4-1, with D possibly matching TRBD1 (5 bases). V was trimmed by 2 bases and J by 2 bases, leaving 13 bases between them. The germline V gene encodes CDR1 MGHRA and CDR2 YSYEKL. The length of the CDR3 is 16 residues. The CDR3 DNA reads TGCGCCAGCAGCCAAACCGGGACCGTGGGCAATCAGCCCCAGCATTTT. Amino acids: CASSQTGTVGNQPQHF.

The chain employs TRBV29-1 and TRBJ1-1; possible D gene TRBD1, 6 bases. The CDR3 spans 14 residues. The V end lost 2 bases, the J end lost 3 bases, and 13 bases lay between the germline ends. CDR1 and CDR2 (germline): SQVTM, ANQGSEA. The CDR3 bases are TGCAGCGTTGAACCAAGGGGGGGGGACACTGAAGCTTTCTTT. It codes for CSVEPRGGDTEAFF.

This clonotype occurred many times. The chain carries TRBV4-1 and TRBJ2-4, with D possibly being TRBD2 (7 bases). Between the trimmed V and J ends, which lost 4 bases and 2 bases, there was a span of 12 bases. Germline lookup yields CDR1 MGHRA and CDR2 YSYEKL. The CDR3 loop spans 15 amino acids. The CDR3 reads CASSLGGLSKNIQYF. The CDR3, as DNA: TGCGCCAGCAGCCTGGGGGGGCTTTCCAAAAACATTCAGTACTTC.

This clonotype was seen a few times. The rearrangement links TRBV5-1 to TRBJ1-1; 9 bases fit TRBD1. With V trimmed by 2 bases and J by 5 bases, 7 bases remained unmatched. Per germline, CDR1 SGHRS and CDR2 YFSETQ. The CDR3 is 15 residues long. The DNA for the CDR3 is TGCGCCAGCAGCTTCGGACAGGGGACGGGTACTGAAGCTTTCTTT. Translation: CASSFGQGTGTEAFF.

The V gene is TRBV27, the J gene TRBJ1-6, with 7 bases aligning to TRBD1. Germline V CDR1 and CDR2: MNHEY, SMNVEV (reference sequence). J gave up 7 bases and V 4 bases, and 10 bases lay outside the gene matches. CDR3 length equals 16 residues. The CDR3 DNA follows: TGTGCCAGCAGTTCGCCCGGCAGGGGGGTAAATTCACCCCTCCACTTT. Translated, it gives CASSSPGRGVNSPLHF.

This clonotype was counted a few times. The chain is built from TRBV5-1 and TRBJ1-1; D perhaps matches TRBD1 (6 bases). Germline CDR1 SGHRS, CDR2 YFSETQ. This CDR3 is 16 amino acids long. Trimming shortened V by 3 bases and J by 0 bases, and 15 bases separated the two germline ends. The CDR3 DNA is TGCGCCAGCAGCTCCGGGACAACTTCTATGAACACTGAAGCTTTCTTT. Translated, it gives CASSSGTTSMNTEAFF.

As concerns this clonotype: Because the CDR3's place on the DNA is in doubt, the DNA is left out and the CDR3 is given as listed by TCRdb. The chain combines TRBV12-3 or TRBV12-4 with TRBJ1-5. The CDR3 adds up to 12 amino acids, both ends counted. CDR3: CASSFGEGSRHF.

V usage is TRBV28 and J usage is TRBJ2-3; 7 nucleotides align to TRBD1. J lost 4 bases, V lost 6 bases, and 10 bases had no gene match. From germline, CDR1 is MDHEN and CDR2 SYDVKM. This CDR3 region has 15 residues. CDR3 DNA sequence: TGTGCCAGCAGCTCCCTACAGGGGCGGCCAGATACGCAGTATTTT. It yields the protein CASSSLQGRPDTQYF.